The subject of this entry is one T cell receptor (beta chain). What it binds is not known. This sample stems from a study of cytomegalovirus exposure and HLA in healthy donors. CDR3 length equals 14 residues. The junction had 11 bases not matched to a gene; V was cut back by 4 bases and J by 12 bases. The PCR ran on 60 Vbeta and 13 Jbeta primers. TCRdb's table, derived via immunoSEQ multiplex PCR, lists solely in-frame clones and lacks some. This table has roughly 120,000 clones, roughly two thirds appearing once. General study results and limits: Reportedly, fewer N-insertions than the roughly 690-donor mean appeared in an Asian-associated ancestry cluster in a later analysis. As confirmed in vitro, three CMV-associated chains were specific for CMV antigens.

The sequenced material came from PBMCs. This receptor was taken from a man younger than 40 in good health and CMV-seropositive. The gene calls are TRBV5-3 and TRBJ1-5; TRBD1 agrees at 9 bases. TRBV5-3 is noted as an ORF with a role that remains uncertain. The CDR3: CARSRDREVRYQHF. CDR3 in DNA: TGTGCCAGAAGCCGGGACAGGGAGGTACGTTACCAGCATTTT.